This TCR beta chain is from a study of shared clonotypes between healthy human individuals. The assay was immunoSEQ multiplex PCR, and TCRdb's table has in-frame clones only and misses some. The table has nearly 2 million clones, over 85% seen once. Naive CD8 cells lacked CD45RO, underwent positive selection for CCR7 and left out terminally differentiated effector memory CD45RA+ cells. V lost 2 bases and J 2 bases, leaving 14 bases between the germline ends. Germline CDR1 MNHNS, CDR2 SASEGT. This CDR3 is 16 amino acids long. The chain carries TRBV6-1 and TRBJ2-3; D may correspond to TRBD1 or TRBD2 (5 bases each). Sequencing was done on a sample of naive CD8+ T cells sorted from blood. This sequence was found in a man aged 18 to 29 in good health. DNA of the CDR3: TGTGCCAGCAGTGAATTGAGGGGATCCCACACAGATACGCAGTATTTT. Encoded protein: CASSELRGSHTDTQYF.